The clone carrying this TCR beta chain was recorded a few times. The antigen is unknown. Generated by immunoSEQ multiplex PCR, the TCRdb table keeps only in-frame clones and is missing some. The sample carries just over 90,000 clones, around 90% recorded once. This sample was included in a study of OX40 agonist ivuxolimab in advanced cancers. The wider study: One hepatocellular carcinoma and a couple of cutaneous melanoma patients partially responded. Overall study findings and caveats: Expanded peripheral T cells had an undetermined antigen specificity.

The source was CD4+ or CD8+ T cells sorted from blood, collected in a trial of the OX40 agonist ivuxolimab. The sequence derives from an adult with an advanced solid tumor such as melanoma, head and neck, liver or kidney cancer.

CDR3 in DNA: TGTGCCATCAGTGAGCTAGTAATGGGGGATGGCTACACCTTC. It yields the protein CAISELVMGDGYTF. The genes are TRBV10-3 and TRBJ1-2, with TRBD1 as a possible D gene (5 bases). The CDR3 runs 14 residues. V was shortened by 2 bases and J by 6 bases, with 13 bases between the two germline ends. CDR1 and CDR2 from the germline V gene are ENHRY and SYGVKD.